This TCR beta chain was sequenced during a study of cytomegalovirus exposure and HLA in healthy donors. Overall study findings and caveats: The study put 150 or so TCR beta chains on its list as cytomegalovirus-associated.

Some clones are missing from TCRdb's copy, which holds only in-frame ones; the method was immunoSEQ multiplex PCR. The sample includes about 110,000 clones, approximately 94% seen only once; the top ten take 0.67%. Regarding this clone: Its antigen remains unidentified.

The donors were in the roughly 130-subject validation cohort, distinct from the approximately 700-subject first cohort. This CDR3 is 16 amino acids long. Per the germline V gene, CDR1 is MNHNS and CDR2 is SASEGT. Trimming pared 2 bases from V and 4 bases from J, leaving 16 bases between. The receptor was isolated from a woman younger than 35 in good health and CMV-seronegative. The J gene is TRBJ2-3, the V gene TRBV6-1; the D is unclear. The sample comprised PBMCs. In DNA form, the CDR3 reads TGTGCCAGCAGTGAATTTTCTGCCCCAGAGGCAGATACGCAGTATTTT. This codes for CASSEFSAPEADTQYF.